This TCR beta chain was profiled in a study of CD8+CD57+ T cells in acquired aplastic anemia. Study-wide context: Sorted CD4+ and CD8+ cells yielded DNA averaging around 3.2 ug. Study results and limitations: About 30 shared CD8+ CDR3s appeared highly expressed within patients' immunodominant clones.

Patients chosen for sequencing had CD8+CD57+ cells that had expanded, as shown by flow cytometry. Prior therapy had not been administered to any patient at the time of blood sampling. TCR beta VDJ and CDR3 profiling used genomic DNA as template. TCRdb reprocessed the reads with MiXCR, giving one entry per CDR3 protein. The sample lists about 160,000 distinct CDR3 sequences, 45% to 55% occurring once. Germline CDR1 is SGHTA and CDR2 is FQGTGA. The length of the CDR3 is 13 residues. V lost 1 base and J lost 4, with 7 bases in between. Points on this clonotype: Antigen specificity is unknown.

Sample: sorted CD4+, CD8+, or CD8+CD57+ T cells (not recorded which) from PBMCs. This rearrangement joins TRBV7-3 to TRBJ1-2; D is undetermined. This clonotype was sampled from a human donor with aplastic anemia. The CDR3 spells CASSLSGVYGYTF. The CDR3 coding sequence is TGTGCCAGCAGCTTAAGTGGCGTCTATGGCTACACCTTC.